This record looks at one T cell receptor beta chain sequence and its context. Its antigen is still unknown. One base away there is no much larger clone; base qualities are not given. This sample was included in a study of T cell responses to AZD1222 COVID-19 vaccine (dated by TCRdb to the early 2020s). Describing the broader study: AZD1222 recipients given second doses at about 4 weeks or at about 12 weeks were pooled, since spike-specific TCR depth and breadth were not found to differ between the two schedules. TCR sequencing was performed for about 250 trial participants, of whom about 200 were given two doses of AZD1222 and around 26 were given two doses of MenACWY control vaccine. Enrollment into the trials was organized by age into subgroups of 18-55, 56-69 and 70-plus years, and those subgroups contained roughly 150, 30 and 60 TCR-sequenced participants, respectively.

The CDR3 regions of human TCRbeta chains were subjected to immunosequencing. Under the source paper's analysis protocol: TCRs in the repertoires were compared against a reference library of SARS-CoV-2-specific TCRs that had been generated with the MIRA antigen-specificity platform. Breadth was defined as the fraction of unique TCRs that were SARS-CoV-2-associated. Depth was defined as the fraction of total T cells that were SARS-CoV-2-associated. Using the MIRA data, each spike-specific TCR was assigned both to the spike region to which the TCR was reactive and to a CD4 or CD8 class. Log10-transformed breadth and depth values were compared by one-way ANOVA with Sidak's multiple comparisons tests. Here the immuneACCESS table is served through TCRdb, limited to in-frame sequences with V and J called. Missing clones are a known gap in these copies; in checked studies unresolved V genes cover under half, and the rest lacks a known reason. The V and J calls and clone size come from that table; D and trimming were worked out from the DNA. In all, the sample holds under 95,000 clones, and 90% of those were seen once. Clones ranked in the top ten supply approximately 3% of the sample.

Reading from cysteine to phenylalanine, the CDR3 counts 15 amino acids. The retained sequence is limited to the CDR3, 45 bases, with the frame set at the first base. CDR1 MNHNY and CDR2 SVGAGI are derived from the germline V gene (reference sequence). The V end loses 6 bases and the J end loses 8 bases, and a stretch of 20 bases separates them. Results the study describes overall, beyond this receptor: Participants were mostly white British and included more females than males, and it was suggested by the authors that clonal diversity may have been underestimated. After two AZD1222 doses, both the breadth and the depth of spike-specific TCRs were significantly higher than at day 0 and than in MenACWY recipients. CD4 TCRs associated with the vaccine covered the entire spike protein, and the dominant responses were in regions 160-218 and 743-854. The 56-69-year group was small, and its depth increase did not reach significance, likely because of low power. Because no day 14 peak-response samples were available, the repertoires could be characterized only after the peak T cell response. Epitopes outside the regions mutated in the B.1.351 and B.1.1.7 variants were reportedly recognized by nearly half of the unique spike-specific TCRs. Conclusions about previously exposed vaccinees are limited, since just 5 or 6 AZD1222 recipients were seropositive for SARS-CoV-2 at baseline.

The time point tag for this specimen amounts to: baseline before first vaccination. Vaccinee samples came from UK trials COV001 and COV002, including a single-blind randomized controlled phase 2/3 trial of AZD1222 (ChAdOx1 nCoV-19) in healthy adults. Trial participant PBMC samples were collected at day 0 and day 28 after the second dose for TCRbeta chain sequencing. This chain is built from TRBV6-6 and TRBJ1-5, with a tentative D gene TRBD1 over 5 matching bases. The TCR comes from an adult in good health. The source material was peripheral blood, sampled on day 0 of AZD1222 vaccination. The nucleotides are TGTGCCAGCAGCCGACCACAAGGGCGCAGGGAGCCCCAGCATTTT. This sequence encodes CASSRPQGRREPQHF.